These 2 T cell receptor beta chains were sequenced from one sample in a study of T cell responses to AZD1222 COVID-19 vaccine. The protocol was immunoSEQ multiplex PCR, while the TCRdb copy is restricted to in-frame clones and leaves out a portion. The profile covers approximately 120,000 clones, with 87% appearing a single time and less than 15% taken by the ten largest. This specimen was peripheral blood, taken on day 0 of AZD1222 vaccination. Every receptor here comes from an adult in good health.

The chain couples TRBV25-1 to TRBJ1-2; possible D gene TRBD1, 5 bases. CDR1 and CDR2 (germline): MGHDK, SYGVNS. Trimming cost V 3 bases and J 4 bases, with 9 bases left between them. This CDR3 region has 13 residues. CDR3 bases: TGTGCCAGCAGTGACGACAGAACCTATGGCTACACCTTC. Encoded protein: CASSDDRTYGYTF.

CDR3 region: CASSFGSEMIGNTIYF. The CDR3 DNA reads as TGTGCCAGCAGTTTCGGGTCCGAAATGATAGGAAACACCATATATTTT. The chain recombines TRBV6-5 with TRBJ1-3; D ambiguous. Trimming removed 4 bases at V and 4 bases at J, with 17 bases between. CDR3 length: 16 residues. Germline CDR1 is MNHEY and CDR2 is SVGAGI.